This T cell receptor (beta chain) was recorded in a study of technical replicates of blood from a few donors. This table comes from immunoSEQ multiplex PCR, and its TCRdb copy is limited to in-frame clones, with some not included. Of tens of thousands of clones in the sample, 95% to 97% are singletons; the top ten hold around 0.31%. Germline V gives CDR1 MNHNS, CDR2 SASEGT. V lost 2 bases to trimming and J lost 0 bases; unmatched junction nucleotides: 1. The CDR3 has 15 amino acids. V and J are TRBV6-1 and TRBJ1-1, with 9 bases identical to TRBD1. The sequence derives from a human donor in good health. The specimen sequenced was T cells isolated from PBMCs. CDR3 in amino acids: CASSETGGMNTEAFF. The CDR3 nucleotides are TGTGCCAGCAGTGAAACAGGGGGCATGAACACTGAAGCTTTCTTT.